Listed below are T cell receptor beta chains from one sample, sequenced in a study of regulatory T cells in long-lasting Graves disease. TCRdb analysed the multiplex PCR reads with MiXCR anew, one entry per CDR3 protein. Of roughly 420,000 distinct CDR3 sequences in the sample, roughly a sixth were seen once. Here the sequenced sample was peripheral blood mononuclear cells (PBMCs), taken at new diagnosis, from a patient treated with antithyroid drugs. These receptors were collected from a female donor with Graves disease. The CDR3 runs from the conserved cysteine through the conserved F or W. D genes are given only for firm matches. Size is omitted from some rows. Given values are once, few, many or a class for expanded clones.

CASSAQGPYGYTF,TGTGCCAGCAGTGCACAGGGTCCCTATGGCTACACCTTC,NA,NA,TRBJ1-2,TRBV12-3/TRBV12-4
CASSPGTSGSSHSTDTQYF,TGTGCCAGCAGCCCGGGGACTAGCGGGAGCTCCCATTCCACAGATACGCAGTATTTT,TRBD2,few,TRBJ2-3,TRBV7-9
CASSLGGSGTETQYF,TGTGCCAGCAGCTTAGGCGGTAGCGGGACGGAGACCCAGTACTTC,TRBD2,NA,TRBJ2-5,TRBV11-1
CASSQTGQGARSYGYTF,TGCGCCAGCAGCCAAACCGGACAGGGGGCGCGAAGCTATGGCTACACCTTC,TRBD1,many,TRBJ1-2,TRBV4-1
CASSPRTSGAVEQYF,TGTGCCAGCAGTCCCCGGACTAGCGGTGCTGTTGAGCAGTACTTC,TRBD2,NA,TRBJ2-7,TRBV27
CASSHWGTGEGGYTF,TGTGCCAGCTCCCATTGGGGGACAGGGGAGGGTGGCTACACCTTC,TRBD1,NA,TRBJ1-2,TRBV25-1
CASSEIAGGQYEQFF,TGTGCCAGCAGTGAAATAGCGGGAGGGCAATATGAGCAGTTCTTC,TRBD2,NA,TRBJ2-1,TRBV6-2/TRBV6-3
CASSQDRGSGSETQYF,TGCGCCAGCAGCCAAGATCGCGGGAGCGGGTCAGAGACCCAGTACTTC,TRBD2,NA,TRBJ2-5,TRBV4-3
CASSSRTGNYGYTF,TGCGCCAGCAGCTCCCGGACAGGGAACTATGGCTACACCTTC,TRBD1,many,TRBJ1-2,TRBV4-1
CASLLADNTDTQYF,TGTGCCAGCCTACTAGCGGACAACACAGATACGCAGTATTTT,TRBD2,few,TRBJ2-3,TRBV6-2/TRBV6-3
CASSQLSYVHEQFF,TGCGCCAGCAGCCAACTCTCGTATGTGCATGAGCAGTTCTTC,NA,many,TRBJ2-1,TRBV4-1
CASSSRRDRVYGYTF,TGTGCCAGCAGCTCCCGTAGGGACAGGGTTTATGGCTACACCTTC,TRBD1,many,TRBJ1-2,TRBV7-6
CASSPRPGTGGAEQYF,TGTGCCAGCAGCCCACGACCCGGGACAGGGGGCGCGGAGCAGTACTTC,TRBD1,many,TRBJ2-7,TRBV11-2
CASSDGGAGYEQYF,TGTGCCAGCAGCGATGGGGGGGCGGGATACGAGCAGTACTTC,NA,NA,TRBJ2-7,TRBV9
CASSQDLAGGEQFF,TGTGCCAGCAGCCAAGACCTAGCGGGGGGTGAGCAGTTCTTC,TRBD2,many,TRBJ2-1,TRBV3-1
CASKGHGNQPQHF,TGTGCCAGCAAGGGACATGGCAATCAGCCCCAGCATTTT,NA,many,TRBJ1-5,TRBV6-8
CASRVTGGYEQYF,TGTGCCAGCAGGGTGACAGGAGGCTACGAGCAGTACTTC,NA,NA,TRBJ2-7,TRBV12-3/TRBV12-4
CASSPEGGFDYEQYF,TGCGCCAGCAGCCCGGAGGGGGGATTCGACTACGAGCAGTACTTC,NA,many,TRBJ2-7,TRBV5-1
CASGLVPGTGHYEQYF,TGTGCTAGTGGTTTGGTACCGGGGACAGGGCACTACGAGCAGTACTTC,TRBD1,many,TRBJ2-7,TRBV12-5
CASKSLGTGHGYTF,TGTGCCAGCAAGAGTTTAGGGACAGGGCATGGCTACACCTTC,TRBD1,many,TRBJ1-2,TRBV12-3/TRBV12-4
CASSLADYRNGYTF,TGTGCCAGCAGCTTAGCGGACTATCGGAATGGCTACACCTTC,NA,many,TRBJ1-2,TRBV7-9
CSANTGGPEAFF,TGCAGTGCTAACACAGGGGGCCCTGAAGCTTTCTTT,TRBD1,many,TRBJ1-1,TRBV20-1
CASSEGGLINQPQHF,TGTGCCAGCAGTGAAGGAGGGCTGATCAATCAGCCCCAGCATTTT,NA,many,TRBJ1-5,TRBV2
CASSQDSVRGRGYTF,TGTGCCAGCAGCCAAGATAGCGTCAGGGGGCGAGGCTACACCTTC,TRBD1,many,TRBJ1-2,TRBV14
CASSAYRDRGLTNEKLFF,TGTGCCAGCAGTGCATACCGGGACAGGGGGCTAACTAATGAAAAACTGTTTTTT,TRBD1,many,TRBJ1-4,TRBV6-2/TRBV6-3
CSARGDGYYEQYF,TGCAGTGCTAGAGGGGACGGGTACTACGAGCAGTACTTC,NA,many,TRBJ2-7,TRBV20-1
CASSYPPQEPEQYF,TGTGCCAGCAGTTATCCCCCGCAGGAGCCCGAGCAGTACTTC,NA,many,TRBJ2-7,TRBV6-5
CASSPGQYYGYTF,TGTGCCAGCAGCCCTGGACAGTACTATGGCTACACCTTC,NA,many,TRBJ1-2,TRBV12-3/TRBV12-4
CASSLYFQITEYGYTF,TGTGCCAGCAGCTTGTACTTCCAGATAACAGAATATGGCTACACCTTC,NA,many,TRBJ1-2,TRBV5-4
CASRGQANYEQYF,TGTGCCAGCAGAGGACAGGCTAACTACGAGCAGTACTTC,TRBD1,many,TRBJ2-7,TRBV7-8
CASSVSGIPYEQYF,TGTGCCAGCAGCGTTAGCGGGATCCCCTACGAGCAGTACTTC,TRBD2,many,TRBJ2-7,TRBV9
CSVASLSHEQFF,TGCAGCGTTGCGTCCTTAAGTCATGAGCAGTTCTTC,NA,many,TRBJ2-1,TRBV29-1
CASSPDSGHYNEQFF,TGTGCCAGCAGCCCCGATAGCGGCCACTACAATGAGCAGTTCTTC,NA,many,TRBJ2-1,TRBV5-4
CASSLGRDKNYEQYF,TGCGCCAGCAGCTTGGGCCGGGACAAAAACTACGAGCAGTACTTC,NA,many,TRBJ2-7,TRBV5-1
CSPLTGWDEQFF,TGCAGCCCCCTAACAGGGTGGGATGAGCAGTTCTTC,NA,few,TRBJ2-1,TRBV29-1
CSVDPGTGAHNEQFF,TGCAGCGTAGACCCCGGGACAGGGGCCCACAATGAGCAGTTCTTC,TRBD1,many,TRBJ2-1,TRBV29-1
CASSLNRGLSEQYF,TGTGCCAGCAGCTTAAACAGGGGGCTGAGCGAGCAGTACTTC,TRBD1,NA,TRBJ2-7,TRBV11-2
CASSPPVVSTDTQYF,TGTGCCAGCAGTCCGCCCGTGGTCAGCACAGATACGCAGTATTTT,NA,many,TRBJ2-3,TRBV7-9
CASSESPGKDTQYF,TGTGCCAGCAGTGAGTCCCCAGGGAAGGATACGCAGTATTTT,NA,many,TRBJ2-3,TRBV28
CSAREPQGRTDYEQYF,TGCAGTGCTAGGGAACCACAGGGAAGGACTGACTACGAGCAGTACTTC,NA,many,TRBJ2-7,TRBV20-1
CASSHTSGRRNEQFF,TGCGCCAGCAGCCATACTAGCGGTAGACGCAATGAGCAGTTCTTC,TRBD2,NA,TRBJ2-1,TRBV4-1